The 11 T cell receptor beta chains below come from one sample, sequenced in a study of HIV-infected patients and healthy controls. Reverse transcription used approximately 500 ng RNA and constant-region primers for alpha and beta. Using multiplexing indices, alpha and beta chain libraries were generated apart by chain-specific third strand synthesis. Each CDR3 protein is one row after TCRdb ran MiXCR on the 5' RACE reads. The table has tens of thousands of distinct CDR3 sequences, 8.5% seen once. No cell fractionation was done, so the repertoire covers all unsorted peripheral blood T cells. Sequenced input: blood. The receptors stem from an adult in good health.

There are a few counts of this clonotype. The chain has TRBV4-3 and TRBJ2-7, with D possibly matching TRBD1 (5 bases). V gave up 1 base and J gave up 6 bases, with 13 bases separating them. Germline-derived CDR1 and CDR2 are LGHNA and YSLEER. CDR3 length equals 14 residues. CDR3 DNA: TGCGCCAGCAGCCAAGCCTCCCAGGGTGGCGAGCAGTACTTC. Its translation: CASSQASQGGEQYF.

This clonotype occurred many times. J is TRBJ2-5 and V is TRBV5-1, with D possibly matching TRBD2 (5 bases). Germline V gives CDR1 SGHRS, CDR2 YFSETQ. The CDR3 totals 15 residues. The ends were cut back, 3 bases at V and 3 bases at J, with 15 bases in the middle. The CDR3 loop is CASSSALGAEETQYF. CDR3 nucleotides: TGCGCCAGCAGCTCAGCCTTGGGAGCCGAAGAGACCCAGTACTTC.

This clonotype was picked up many times. The chain employs TRBV5-1 and TRBJ1-1, with a weak D call TRBD1 (5 bases). Germline CDR1 and CDR2: SGHRS and YFSETQ. The CDR3 length is 13 residues. Trimming stripped 2 bases from V and 4 bases from J, with 9 bases between. CDR3 sequence reads: CASSLGAPTEAFF. DNA of the CDR3: TGCGCCAGCAGCTTAGGGGCGCCCACTGAAGCTTTCTTT.

By frequency in the sample, this clonotype is medium-sized (0.01 to 0.1%). J is TRBJ1-1 and V is TRBV7-2, with D tentatively TRBD1 (6 bases). The V end was cut by 1 base, the J end by 4 bases, with 19 bases between. The CDR3 totals 17 residues. The V gene's germline CDR1 is SGHTA and CDR2 FQGNSA. The CDR3 protein is CASSLEGEGGGFTEAFF. The CDR3 coding sequence is TGTGCCAGCAGCTTAGAAGGGGAGGGGGGCGGATTCACTGAAGCTTTCTTT.

In its sample, this clonotype was seen many times. The rearrangement links TRBV7-3 to TRBJ2-7; D is perhaps TRBD2 (5 bases). Germline V CDR1 and CDR2: SGHTA, FQGTGA. V shed 2 bases and J shed 6 bases, with 17 bases lying between them. The CDR3 extends over 15 amino acids. The CDR3 DNA reads TGTGCCAGCAGCTTACTTGGCGGGTCGGTGAGCGAGCAGTACTTC. It translates to CASSLLGGSVSEQYF.

J is TRBJ1-1 and V is TRBV28; D unclear. Looked up from germline, CDR1 is MDHEN and CDR2 is SYDVKM. The CDR3 extends over 13 amino acids. V lost 10 bases to trimming and J lost 0 bases, with 12 bases between them. Written as DNA, the CDR3 is TGTGCCACCCACGGAAGCATGAACACTGAAGCTTTCTTT. Amino acid sequence: CATHGSMNTEAFF.

The table lists this clonotype with many counts. The gene calls are TRBV25-1 and TRBJ2-3, with TRBD1 matching over 8 bases. This CDR3 spans 16 amino acids. Germline V lookup: CDR1 MGHDK, CDR2 SYGVNS. V was pared by 1 base and J by 0 bases, with 3 bases of the junction left unmatched. For the CDR3, the DNA is TGTGCCAGCAGTGAATCCCGGACAGGGAGCACAGATACGCAGTATTTT. This gives the protein CASSESRTGSTDTQYF. Together with reference TRBV25-1 and TRBJ2-3, the CDR3 gives the full variable domain: EADIYQTPRYLVIGTGKKITLECSQTMGHDKMYWYQQDPGMELHLIHYSYGVNSTEKGDLSSESTVSRIRTEHFPLTLESARPSHTSQYLCASSESRTGSTDTQYFGPGTRLTVL.

This rearrangement joins TRBV28 to TRBJ2-7, with TRBD1 matching over 8 bases. V gave up 6 bases and J gave up 2 bases; unmatched junction bases: 9. The CDR3 consists of 15 residues. Germline values: CDR1 MDHEN, CDR2 SYDVKM. This chain's CDR3 is CASSPLDREAYEQYF. The CDR3, as DNA: TGTGCCAGCAGCCCTTTGGACAGGGAGGCCTACGAGCAGTACTTC.

This clonotype has a count of ten or more. The chain employs TRBV7-2 and TRBJ2-1, with D possibly matching TRBD1 (6 bases). Germline loops: CDR1 SGHTA, CDR2 FQGNSA. V dropped 5 bases and J dropped 0 bases, with 14 bases sitting between them. The CDR3 consists of 16 residues. CDR3 bases: TGTGCCAGCAGCCGCGGACAGTCGAGCTCCTACAATGAGCAGTTCTTC. This codes for CASSRGQSSSYNEQFF.

The rearrangement joins TRBV12-3 or TRBV12-4 to TRBJ2-7; TRBD1 agrees at 7 bases. This CDR3 contains 13 residues. V lost 6 bases to trimming and J lost 6 bases; unmatched junction nucleotides: 8. The CDR3 nucleotides are TGTGCCAGCAGGGGCGAGGGGGCCGGCGAGCAGTACTTC. This codes for CASRGEGAGEQYF.

This clonotype was detected many times. The gene calls are TRBV5-5 and TRBJ1-5; no clear D. From germline, CDR1 is SGHKS and CDR2 YYEKEE (reference sequence). The V end was cut by 1 base, the J end by 7 bases, with 12 bases between. This CDR3 is built from 14 residues. The CDR3 reads CASSLLPAYQPQHF. CDR3 nucleotides: TGTGCCAGCAGCTTGTTACCTGCGTACCAGCCCCAGCATTTT.